This TCR beta chain was observed in a study of blood T cell repertoires in COVID-19. Study as a whole: There were acute and convalescent COVID-19 samples, and they came from the United States, Italy and Spain.

Trimming shortened V by 1 base and J by 3 bases, and 7 bases separated the two germline ends. This CDR3 spans 13 amino acids. Germline V lookup: CDR1 SGHAT, CDR2 FQNNGV. Methods used by the authors: Amplifying reference gene primers gave estimates of nucleated cell counts. This table comes from immunoSEQ multiplex PCR, and its TCRdb copy is limited to in-frame clones, with some not included. That table supplies the V and J calls and clone size; D and trimming were determined from the DNA. The repertoire has a few hundred thousand clones, roughly 88% of them found once; the top ten carry approximately 8.8%. This clone showed up just a few times.

The specimen was peripheral blood. The source of this sequence is a man aged 18 to 30 with active or convalescent COVID-19. The J gene is TRBJ2-7, the V gene TRBV11-2, with D uncertain. In nucleotides, the CDR3 is TGTGCCAGCAGCTTAGGCCAGATCTACGAGCAGTACTTC. Translation gives CASSLGQIYEQYF.